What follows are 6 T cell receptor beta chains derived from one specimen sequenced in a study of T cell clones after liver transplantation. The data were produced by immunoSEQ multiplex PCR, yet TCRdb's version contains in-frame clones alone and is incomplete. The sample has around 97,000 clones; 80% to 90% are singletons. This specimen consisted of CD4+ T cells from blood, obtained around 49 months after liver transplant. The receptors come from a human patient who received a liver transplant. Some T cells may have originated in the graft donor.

The CDR3 DNA sequence: TGTGCCATCAGTGAGACTATACAGTATGGCTACACCTTC. Its translation is CAISETIQYGYTF. The chain combines TRBV10-3 with TRBJ1-2, with unresolved D. Per the germline V gene, CDR1 is ENHRY and CDR2 is SYGVKD. V was clipped by 2 bases and J by 5 bases, with 9 bases between them. The CDR3 runs 13 residues.

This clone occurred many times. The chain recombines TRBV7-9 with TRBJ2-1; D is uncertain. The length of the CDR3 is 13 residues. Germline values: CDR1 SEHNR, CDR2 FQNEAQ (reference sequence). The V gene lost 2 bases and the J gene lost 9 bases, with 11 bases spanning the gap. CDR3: CASSLPPVSEQFF. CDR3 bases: TGTGCCAGCAGCTTACCCCCAGTGAGTGAGCAGTTCTTC.

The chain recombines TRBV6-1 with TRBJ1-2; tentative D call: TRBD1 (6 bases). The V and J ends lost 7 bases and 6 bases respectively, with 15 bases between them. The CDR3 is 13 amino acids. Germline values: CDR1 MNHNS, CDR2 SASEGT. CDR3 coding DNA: TGTGCCAGCAATGGTTGGGGGGGCCATGGCTACACCTTC. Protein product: CASNGWGGHGYTF.

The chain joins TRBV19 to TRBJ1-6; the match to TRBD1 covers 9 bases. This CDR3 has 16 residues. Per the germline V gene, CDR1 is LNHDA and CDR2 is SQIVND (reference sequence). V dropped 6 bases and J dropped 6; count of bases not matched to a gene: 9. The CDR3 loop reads CASRTGQGTANSPLHF. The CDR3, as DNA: TGTGCCAGTAGGACGGGACAGGGTACGGCTAATTCACCCCTCCACTTT.

The CDR3, as DNA: TGTGCCAGCAGCTTAGCTCCGGGAACAGATACGCAGTATTTT. It specifies CASSLAPGTDTQYF. The chain uses TRBV11-2 and TRBJ2-3, with D perhaps TRBD2 (5 bases). The CDR3 spans 14 residues. V lost 1 base and J lost 3, with 8 bases in between. Germline-derived CDR1 and CDR2 are SGHAT and FQNNGV.

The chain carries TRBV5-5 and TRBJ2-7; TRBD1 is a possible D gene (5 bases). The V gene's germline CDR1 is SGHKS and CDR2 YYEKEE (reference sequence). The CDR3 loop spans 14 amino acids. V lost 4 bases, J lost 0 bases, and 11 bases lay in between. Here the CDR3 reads CASSPDRNSYEQYF. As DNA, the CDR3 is TGTGCCAGCAGCCCAGACAGAAACTCCTACGAGCAGTACTTC.